The clone carrying this T cell receptor beta chain was picked up many times. To make TCR beta libraries, researchers used iRepertoire HTBI primers and Arm-PCR of CDR3 regions. Each CDR3 protein gets one entry after TCRdb re-called the multiplex PCR reads with MiXCR. The table lists under 450,000 distinct CDR3 sequences, roughly 10% of them singletons. Per the germline V gene, CDR1 is MDHEN and CDR2 is SYDVKM. The CDR3 is 16 amino acids. Trimming removed 3 bases from V and 3 bases from J, with 15 bases in between. These data are taken from a study of regulatory T cells in long-lasting Graves disease. As for the study in general: Newly diagnosed Graves' patients had taken antithyroid drugs under 3 months.

Stated time point: newly diagnosed GD, antithyroid drugs for less than 3 months. PBMC-extracted RNA yielded the TCR library. This same sample was also part of a study on T cells in Graves' hyperthyroidism and ophthalmopathy. From that second work: Stable Graves' hyperthyroidism meant no ophthalmopathy progression within 18 months. Recently diagnosed hyperthyroidism of less than 2 months' duration affected patients aged 18 to 65.

This specimen was peripheral blood mononuclear cells (PBMCs), taken at new diagnosis, from a patient treated with antithyroid drugs. The chain combines TRBV28 with TRBJ1-5, with a tentative D call TRBD1 (6 bases). This clonotype was obtained from a woman aged 18-30 years with Graves disease. CDR3 DNA: TGTGCCAGCAGTTTTTGGGGGGGCGATCTCAATCAGCCCCAGCATTTT. Its translation is CASSFWGGDLNQPQHF. Supplemented by reference TRBV28 and TRBJ1-5, the full variable domain reads DVKVTQSSRYLVKRTGEKVFLECVQDMDHENMFWYRQDPGLGLRLIYFSYDVKMKEKGDIPEGYSVSREKKERFSLILESASTNQTSMYLCASSFWGGDLNQPQHFGDGTRLSIL.